The next 30 T cell receptor beta chains were all read from a single sample in a study of T cell repertoires in cytomegalovirus infection. TCRdb re-derived calls from the reads in MiXCR, one entry per CDR3 protein. The table shows nearly 450,000 distinct CDR3 sequences, with approximately 31% occurring only once. What was sequenced was PBMCs. The source of these receptors is a human donor in good health (CMV status not recorded). Some clones in this sample may be carry-over from other donors' samples.

This clonotype turned up a few times. J is TRBJ1-1 and V is TRBV6-2 or TRBV6-3; TRBD1 is a possible D gene (5 bases). CDR3 size: 13 residues. Germline-derived CDR1 and CDR2 are MNHEY and SVGEGT. The V gene lost 6 bases and the J gene lost 2 bases, with 10 bases spanning the gap. CDR3 DNA: TGTGCCAGCAGGCTAGGGGTAAACACTGAAGCTTTCTTT. It specifies CASRLGVNTEAFF.

This clonotype was seen a handful of times. The gene calls are TRBV6-5 and TRBJ2-7; 11 bases line up with TRBD2. This CDR3 is built from 15 residues. Germline V gene lookup returns CDR1 MNHEY and CDR2 SVGAGI. The J segment lost 7 bases and the V segment lost 6 bases, leaving 11 bases of the junction unmatched. CDR3 coding DNA: TGTGCCAGCAGATCCCTAGCGGGGGGAGGTGGGGAGCAGTACTTC. Translated, it gives CASRSLAGGGGEQYF.

The chain recombines TRBV20-1 with TRBJ2-1, with 7 bases lining up with TRBD2. The CDR3 consists of 15 residues. V dropped 5 bases and J dropped 0; count of bases not matched to a gene: 7. The germline gives CDR1 DFQATT, CDR2 SNEGSKA (reference sequence). This chain's CDR3 is CSAGEAGFSYNEQFF. The DNA of the CDR3 is TGCAGTGCTGGGGAAGCGGGGTTCTCCTACAATGAGCAGTTCTTC.

This clonotype was found a few times. The genes are TRBV4-3 and TRBJ2-1, with 10 bases fitting TRBD2. The germline gives CDR1 LGHNA, CDR2 YSLEER. This CDR3 has 16 amino acids. The V and J ends lost 5 bases and 5 bases, in that order; junction bases with no gene match: 9. This CDR3 is CASSEGLALNNNEQFF. CDR3 in DNA: TGCGCCAGCAGCGAGGGACTAGCGCTCAACAACAATGAGCAGTTCTTC.

The chain recombines TRBV6-8 with TRBJ2-1, with 10 bases identical to TRBD2. With 6 bases clipped from V and 8 bases from J, the junction kept 4 bases outside the gene matches. The germline CDR1 and CDR2 sequences are MNHGY and SAAAGT. CDR3 length: 13 residues. CDR3 residues: CASRTSGVHEQFF. DNA for the CDR3: TGTGCCAGCAGAACTAGCGGGGTCCATGAGCAGTTCTTC.

This chain links TRBV20-1 with TRBJ2-7; D gene uncertain. The CDR3 covers 11 residues. The V end lost 5 bases, the J end lost 3 bases, and 8 bases lay between the germline ends. Looked up from germline, CDR1 is DFQATT and CDR2 is SNEGSKA (reference sequence). The CDR3 DNA is TGCAGTGCTGTTCTGGTCTACGAGCAGTACTTC. It translates to CSAVLVYEQYF.

This clonotype has a handful of counts. In DNA, the CDR3 is TGTGCCAGCAGCTTAGGTCGGACAGGGAACACCGGGGAGCTGTTTTTT. Its translation is CASSLGRTGNTGELFF. The J gene is TRBJ2-2, the V gene TRBV7-2, with 7 bases identical to TRBD1. Per the germline V gene, CDR1 is SGHTA and CDR2 is FQGNSA. This CDR3 has 16 residues. The V and J ends lost 1 base and 1 base, in that order; junction bases with no gene match: 3. The full variable domain, completed using reference TRBV7-2 and TRBJ2-2, is GAGVSQSPSNKVTEKGKDVELRCDPISGHTALYWYRQSLGQGLEFLIYFQGNSAPDKSGLPSDRFSAERTGGSVSTLTIQRTQQEDSAVYLCASSLGRTGNTGELFFGEGSRLTVL.

This clonotype was seen only a few times. The J gene is TRBJ2-7, the V gene TRBV7-2, with D maybe TRBD2 (5 bases). Deletions cut 1 base from V and 5 bases from J, with 15 bases between. Per germline, CDR1 SGHTA and CDR2 FQGNSA. This CDR3 contains 15 residues. For the CDR3, the DNA is TGTGCCAGCAGCTTAGGCCGGGATGCTAAGCACGAGCAGTACTTC. Its translation is CASSLGRDAKHEQYF.

The chain combines TRBV19 with TRBJ2-3; 10 nucleotides match TRBD2. CDR3 size: 13 residues. Germline CDR1 and CDR2: LNHDA and SQIVND (reference sequence). V lost 6 bases, J lost 5 bases, and 2 bases stayed unmatched. The CDR3, as DNA: TGTGCCAGTAGGGCTAGCGGGGGAGATACGCAGTATTTT. This sequence encodes CASRASGGDTQYF.

This clonotype was picked up many times. The chain carries TRBV7-8 and TRBJ1-6, with D perhaps matching TRBD1 (6 bases). This CDR3 is built from 20 residues. The germline CDR1 and CDR2 sequences are SGHVS and FQNEAQ. The V gene lost 4 bases and the J gene lost 0 bases, with 22 bases spanning the gap. In nucleotides, the CDR3 is TGTGCCAGCAGCTCCCAGGGGAGAAGGAGTTGGGGCTCCTATAATTCACCCCTCCACTTT. Translation gives CASSSQGRRSWGSYNSPLHF.

Only a few counts were recorded for this clonotype. This chain links TRBV4-3 with TRBJ2-3, with D perhaps TRBD2 (6 bases). Trimming removed 4 bases from V and 6 bases from J, with 17 bases in between. Germline CDR1 and CDR2: LGHNA and YSLEER. This CDR3 comprises 15 residues. The CDR3 spells CASSPHGTAGDTQYF. CDR3 bases: TGCGCCAGCAGCCCGCACGGGACCGCGGGGGATACGCAGTATTTT.

There are many counts of this clonotype. The rearrangement links TRBV7-2 to TRBJ2-3, with 12 bases identical to TRBD2. This CDR3 is built from 16 residues. J gave up 8 bases and V 1 base, and 7 bases lay outside the gene matches. In germline, CDR1 is SGHTA, CDR2 FQGNSA. The CDR3 loop reads CASSLDGPSGGGTQYF. The CDR3 DNA is TGTGCCAGCAGCTTAGACGGCCCTAGCGGGGGGGGTACGCAGTATTTT. Looking up the rest from reference TRBV7-2 and TRBJ2-3 gives the full variable domain: GAGVSQSPSNKVTEKGKDVELRCDPISGHTALYWYRQSLGQGLEFLIYFQGNSAPDKSGLPSDRFSAERTGGSVSTLTIQRTQQEDSAVYLCASSLDGPSGGGTQYFGPGTRLTVL.

About this clonotype itself: A junction boundary mismatches the germline segment, possibly from a read error. The V gene is TRBV28, the J gene TRBJ1-1, with unresolved D. The V gene's germline CDR1 is MDHEN and CDR2 SYDVKM. The CDR3 has 16 residues. Written as DNA, the CDR3 is TGTGCCAGCAGTTTCTCCGACCGGATCCTTAACACTGAAACTTTCTTT. This sequence encodes CASSFSDRILNTETFF.

This clonotype has just a few counts. V usage is TRBV29-1 and J usage is TRBJ2-7, with D unclear. V was shortened by 4 bases and J by 0 bases, with 16 bases between the two germline ends. CDR1 and CDR2 from the germline V gene are SQVTM and ANQGSEA. CDR3 length equals 15 residues. The CDR3 region is CSVADKAESSYEQYF. The CDR3 DNA reads as TGCAGCGTTGCTGACAAGGCCGAAAGCTCCTACGAGCAGTACTTC.

Comments on this clonotype: The CDR3 end shows no conserved phenylalanine or tryptophan, and so a read error is likely. The chain employs TRBV3-1 and TRBJ1-5, with D tentatively TRBD1 (5 bases). Germline lookup yields CDR1 LGHDT and CDR2 YNNKEL (reference sequence). Trimming pared 0 bases from V and 3 bases from J, leaving 9 bases between. The CDR3 extends over 15 amino acids. In DNA, the CDR3 is TGTGCCAGCAGCCAAGAAGCAGGGTTCAATCAGCCCCAGCATTTG. This codes for CASSQEAGFNQPQHL.

The rearrangement uses TRBV18 and TRBJ2-7; D is unclear. This CDR3 is built from 14 residues. CDR1 is KGHSH and CDR2 is LQKENI in the germline V gene. V dropped 3 bases and J dropped 0 bases, with 9 bases sitting between them. CDR3 sequence (DNA): TGTGCCAGCTCACCCCGGGTAGTCTCCTACGAGCAGTACTTC. It encodes CASSPRVVSYEQYF.

This clonotype was recorded at least ten times. The V and J genes are TRBV7-8 and TRBJ2-2; 9 nucleotides line up with TRBD2. CDR1 is SGHVS, CDR2 FQNEAQ, per germline. J gave up 5 bases and V 8 bases, and 12 bases lay outside the gene matches. The CDR3 covers 16 residues. CDR3 coding DNA: TGTGCCAGCCCAAGAGGCGGGGGGGCACGAACCGGGGAGCTGTTTTTT. This encodes CASPRGGGARTGELFF.

The V and J genes are TRBV12-3 or TRBV12-4 and TRBJ1-6; TRBD1 aligns across 7 bases. This CDR3 contains 15 residues. After removal of 6 bases from V and 7 bases from J, the junction contained 9 bases not matched to a gene. The CDR3 coding sequence is TGTGCCAGCAGCCCTGGGGACAGCCTAAATTCACCCCTCCACTTT. Translated, it gives CASSPGDSLNSPLHF.

This clonotype was observed at least ten times. Mismatch with germline at one junction end may stem from a read error. V usage is TRBV7-8 and J usage is TRBJ1-1, with no clear D. In germline, CDR1 is SGHVS, CDR2 FQNEAQ. This CDR3 region has 12 residues. CDR3 DNA: TGCGCCAGCAAGCAAGGGAACACTGAAGCTTTCTTT. Translation gives CASKQGNTEAFF. The entire variable domain, with the rest obtained from reference TRBV7-8 and TRBJ1-1, is as follows: GAGVSQSPRYKVAKRGQDVALRCDPISGHVSLFWYQQALGQGPEFLTYFQNEAQLDKSGLPSDRFFAERPEGSVSTLKIQRTQQEDSAVYLCASKQGNTEAFFGQGTRLTVV.

The chain carries TRBV10-3 and TRBJ2-7, with a weak D call TRBD1 (5 bases). CDR3 length equals 15 residues. Trimming cost V 6 bases and J 0 bases, with 15 bases left between them. Germline CDR1 ENHRY, CDR2 SYGVKD. Here the CDR3 reads CAISESTARSYEQYF. CDR3 nucleotides: TGTGCCATCAGCGAATCGACAGCGCGCTCCTACGAGCAGTACTTC.

This CDR3 is CASSEQGPATNEKLFF. The CDR3 region has the DNA TGTGCCAGCAGTGAACAGGGACCAGCAACTAATGAAAAACTGTTTTTT. The V call is TRBV25-1, the J call TRBJ1-4, with D possibly being TRBD1 (5 bases). CDR3 length: 16 residues. Germline V CDR1 and CDR2: MGHDK, SYGVNS. Trimming cost V 2 bases and J 0 bases, with 10 bases left between them.

The chain uses TRBV4-1 and TRBJ1-4; TRBD1 is a possible D gene (5 bases). This CDR3 spans 15 amino acids. Trimming shortened V by 1 base and J by 5 bases, and 11 bases separated the two germline ends. The V gene's germline CDR1 is MGHRA and CDR2 YSYEKL. The CDR3 DNA reads TGCGCCAGCAGCCAAGCCGGGACTCTGAATGAAAAACTGTTTTTT. Translating it yields CASSQAGTLNEKLFF.

This chain connects TRBV7-9 to TRBJ2-2; TRBD1 matches at 9 bases. The germline CDR1 and CDR2 sequences are SEHNR and FQNEAQ (reference sequence). The CDR3 covers 14 residues. After removal of 4 bases from V and 5 bases from J, the junction contained 2 bases not matched to a gene. The CDR3 nucleotides read TGTGCCAGCAGCTGGACAGGGGTAACCGGGGAGCTGTTTTTT. This encodes CASSWTGVTGELFF.

The chain combines TRBV20-1 with TRBJ2-3; the match to TRBD2 covers 11 bases. Trimming at V came to 8 bases and at J to 2 bases, leaving 15 bases not matched to a gene. The germline CDR1 and CDR2 sequences are DFQATT and SNEGSKA (reference sequence). The CDR3 spans 17 residues. The CDR3 sequence is CSSPSRTSGSITDTQYF. CDR3 nucleotide sequence: TGCAGTTCGCCCTCCCGGACTAGCGGGTCGATCACAGATACGCAGTATTTT.

This clonotype was seen only a few times. The V gene is TRBV2, the J gene TRBJ2-3; D is uncertain. Deletions cut 7 bases from V and 4 bases from J, with 15 bases between. This CDR3 has 14 amino acids. Germline CDR1 is SNHLY and CDR2 is FYNNEI. CDR3 loop: CASKKATGPDTQYF. CDR3 nucleotide sequence: TGTGCCAGCAAGAAAGCAACTGGTCCAGATACGCAGTATTTT. Supplemented by reference TRBV2 and TRBJ2-3, the full variable domain reads EPEVTQTPSHQVTQMGQEVILRCVPISNHLYFYWYRQILGQKVEFLVSFYNNEISEKSEIFDDQFSVERPDGSNFTLKIRSTKLEDSAMYFCASKKATGPDTQYFGPGTRLTVL.

The chain recombines TRBV5-1 with TRBJ2-7, with D uncertain. With 4 bases removed from V and 0 bases from J, the gap between germline ends came to 8 bases. Per the germline V gene, CDR1 is SGHRS and CDR2 is YFSETQ. The CDR3 is made up of 13 amino acids. The CDR3 sequence is CASSRPGSYEQYF. CDR3 DNA sequence: TGCGCCAGCAGCCGCCCTGGCTCCTACGAGCAGTACTTC.

There are a few counts of this clonotype. This chain connects TRBV20-1 to TRBJ1-5; no clear D. The V gene lost 2 bases and the J gene lost 3 bases, with 11 bases spanning the gap. The V gene's germline CDR1 is DFQATT and CDR2 SNEGSKA (reference sequence). The CDR3 sequence is 14 residues long. This CDR3 is CSARFPTLNQPQHF. The CDR3 DNA reads TGCAGTGCTAGATTCCCGACACTCAATCAGCCCCAGCATTTT.

The CDR3 coding sequence is TGTGCCAGCAGTTCGGGACGCGGAGGGAGGGCTGGAAACACCATATATTTT. It is translated as CASSSGRGGRAGNTIYF. This chain links TRBV6-5 with TRBJ1-3; tentative D call: TRBD1 (5 bases). CDR1 is MNHEY and CDR2 is SVGAGI in the germline V gene. Trimming shortened V by 4 bases and J by 2 bases, and 18 bases separated the two germline ends. The CDR3 loop spans 17 amino acids.

Of note for this clonotype: At one boundary the junction diverges from the germline segment, which might be a read error. The J gene is TRBJ1-4, the V gene TRBV7-2, with D perhaps TRBD1 (6 bases). This CDR3 has 16 amino acids. Germline CDR1 reads SGHTA; CDR2 reads FQGNSA. The DNA of the CDR3 is TGTGCCAGCAGACCGACAGGCAGAGCAACTAATGAAAAAATGTTTTTT. Residues: CASRPTGRATNEKMFF.

The chain couples TRBV14 to TRBJ2-2; a possible D gene is TRBD1 (7 bases). In germline, CDR1 is SGHDN, CDR2 FVKESK. This CDR3 region has 17 residues. V lost 4 bases, J lost 5 bases, and 20 bases lay in between. In DNA, the CDR3 is TGTGCCAGCAGCCCACAACTTGGAGGGGGCCGGACCGGGGAGCTGTTTTTT. Translated, it gives CASSPQLGGGRTGELFF.